A selection of T cell receptor beta chains follows, all from one sample in a study of cytomegalovirus exposure and HLA in healthy donors. Produced via immunoSEQ multiplex PCR; TCRdb's table is partial and in-frame only. The profile shows 120,000 to 150,000 clones, about 80% of them singletons. Sequenced: PBMCs. These receptors originate from a man aged 35-49 years in good health and CMV-seropositive. The conserved cysteine and the conserved F or W are not part of the CDR3 here. Each record gives: D gene, J gene, V gene, clone size, CDR3 protein. The D gene is left open where the match is weak. Clone sizes are given selectively: once, few, many, or a class where the clone is expanded.

.,TRBJ2-5,TRBV5-1,.,ASRSGRRETQY
TRBD2,TRBJ2-1,TRBV10-1,few,ASSGTFGLAGGPSSYNEQF
.,TRBJ2-1,TRBV4-2,.,ASTPWGTDFNEQF
.,TRBJ1-2,TRBV30,.,AWSPLQNYGYT
.,TRBJ1-4,TRBV18,.,ASSPGGVDGAKLF
TRBD2,TRBJ2-1,TRBV27,.,ASHGAGGPYNEQF
TRBD2,TRBJ2-1,TRBV30,.,AWRRAGGGNEQF
TRBD1,TRBJ1-1,TRBV29-1,.,SVGTGEAF
.,TRBJ2-1,TRBV10-3,.,AISPGLEYNEQF
TRBD1,TRBJ2-7,TRBV2,once,ASIAGQGRRYEQY
TRBD1,TRBJ1-1,TRBV7-8,few,ASSLGNRGRWNTEAF
.,TRBJ2-6,TRBV19,.,ASSKTVAGANVLT
TRBD1,TRBJ1-5,TRBV19,.,ASSTGTGRNQPQH
.,TRBJ1-5,TRBV27,.,ASSLSNNQPQH
.,TRBJ2-6,TRBV14,.,ASSQFIRQSAPSGANVLT
TRBD1,TRBJ2-7,TRBV12-5,.,ASGTGQGGSYEQY
TRBD1,TRBJ1-6,TRBV7-2,.,ASSSGQGFVSPLH
.,TRBJ2-5,TRBV7-9,.,ASSFKEQSGTQY
.,TRBJ1-1,TRBV6-4,.,ASRERGTLEAF
.,TRBJ1-2,TRBV10-2,.,ASSESRRGNYGYT
.,TRBJ2-7,TRBV5-1,.,ASSSGQDPRSYEQY
TRBD1,TRBJ1-6,TRBV23-1,.,ASSHRDRGRSPLH
TRBD1,TRBJ2-1,TRBV15,.,ATSRDGTGGYNEQF
.,TRBJ2-7,TRBV19,.,ASRSDGGYEQY
TRBD1,TRBJ2-1,TRBV30,.,AWNGQGDGNEQF
.,TRBJ1-1,TRBV5-1,.,ASSFSGISTEAF
.,TRBJ1-5,TRBV5-4,few,ASSDGPGSNQPQH
.,TRBJ1-1,TRBV7-9,.,SSVSTGMNTEAF